One sample yielded the 25 T cell receptor beta chains listed below, sequenced in a study of blood T cell repertoires in COVID-19. Libraries were prepared by immunoSEQ multiplex PCR; TCRdb keeps only in-frame clonotypes and omits some of them. The profile shows 250,000 to 350,000 clones, less than 85% of them singletons. The sequenced material came from peripheral blood. The receptors stem from a human donor with COVID-19, enrolled during active disease. The donor label of this sample is uncertain.

The V and J genes are TRBV30 and TRBJ1-4, with TRBD1 as a possible D gene (6 bases). The V gene lost 3 bases and the J gene lost 5 bases, with 10 bases spanning the gap. Germline loops: CDR1 GTSNPN, CDR2 SVGIG (reference sequence). There are 13 residues in the CDR3. The CDR3: CAWSGQSNEKLFF. Written as DNA, the CDR3 is TGTGCCTGGAGCGGACAGAGCAATGAAAAACTGTTTTTT.

The V and J genes are TRBV5-1 and TRBJ2-7; 13 nucleotides match TRBD2. This CDR3 is built from 14 residues. CDR1 is SGHRS, CDR2 YFSETQ, per germline. V gave up 4 bases and J gave up 3 bases; unmatched junction bases: 1. The CDR3 loop reads CASSGLAGVYEQYF. DNA for the CDR3: TGCGCCAGCAGCGGACTAGCGGGAGTCTACGAGCAGTACTTC.

The V gene is TRBV9, the J gene TRBJ2-7; 11 bases are a match to TRBD2. This CDR3 has 17 amino acids. After removal of 0 bases from V and 1 base from J, the junction contained 6 bases not matched to a gene. The germline gives CDR1 SGDLS, CDR2 YYNGEE. The CDR3 spells CASSVAPLAGGSYEQYF. CDR3 in DNA: TGTGCCAGCAGCGTAGCCCCTCTAGCGGGAGGTTCCTACGAGCAGTACTTC.

V gene TRBV29-1 combines with J gene TRBJ2-2, with 9 bases that match TRBD2. The CDR3 runs 14 residues. Germline assignment: CDR1 SQVTM and CDR2 ANQGSEA. Trimming cost V 2 bases and J 8 bases; bases outside gene matches: 6. CDR3: CSVESWTSAGELFF. The CDR3 bases are TGCAGCGTTGAATCCTGGACTAGCGCTGGGGAGCTGTTTTTT.

This clone was counted only a few times. The rearrangement uses TRBV23-1 and TRBJ2-4; the D gene is possibly TRBD2 (5 bases). TRBV23-1 is designated an ORF whose function remains uncertain. The CDR3 totals 18 residues. Trimming stripped 6 bases from V and 4 bases from J, with 25 bases between. CDR3 sequence (DNA): TGCGCCAGCAGCCCACAAATCAAGGTTAGAGGGCAAAAAAACATTCAGTACTTC. This codes for CASSPQIKVRGQKNIQYF.

This sequence joins TRBV11-3 and TRBJ2-2; 8 bases align to TRBD1. V was pared by 3 bases and J by 7 bases, with 4 bases of the junction left unmatched. Germline V gene data show CDR1 as SGHNT and CDR2 as YENEEA. There are 14 residues in the CDR3. CDR3 amino acids: CASSLSRGHGELFF. The CDR3 region has the DNA TGTGCCAGCAGCTTGTCCAGGGGGCACGGGGAGCTGTTTTTT. Looking up the rest from reference TRBV11-3 and TRBJ2-2 gives the full variable domain: EAGVVQSPRYKIIEKKQPVAFWCNPISGHNTLYWYLQNLGQGPELLIRYENEEAVDDSQLPKDRFSAERLKGVDSTLKIQPAELGDSAVYLCASSLSRGHGELFFGEGSRLTVL.

This clone was counted a few times. The CDR3 protein is CASSQTGSSGNTIYF. The DNA for the CDR3 is TGCGCCAGCAGTCAGACAGGGAGCTCTGGAAACACCATATATTTT. This chain uses TRBV5-1 with TRBJ1-3, with TRBD1 matching 7 bases. The CDR3 covers 15 residues. Germline values: CDR1 SGHRS, CDR2 YFSETQ. Losses at the gene ends were 5 bases for V and 0 bases for J; bases not matched to a gene: 5.

This rearrangement joins TRBV30 to TRBJ2-1; D gene ambiguous. The CDR3 spans 12 residues. Germline V gene sequence: CDR1 GTSNPN, CDR2 SVGIG (reference sequence). The V end lost 4 bases, the J end lost 6 bases, and 10 bases lay between the germline ends. CDR3 sequence (DNA): TGTGCCTGGAAGGAGAGGCTCAATGAGCAGTTCTTC. Its protein is CAWKERLNEQFF.

The chain is built from TRBV19 and TRBJ2-5; 8 bases fit TRBD1. The V segment lost 7 bases and the J segment 2 bases; nucleotides outside the gene matches: 6. In germline, CDR1 is LNHDA, CDR2 SQIVND (reference sequence). The CDR3 has 14 amino acids. CDR3 in amino acids: CASNDRGGQETQYF. The CDR3 coding sequence is TGTGCCAGTAATGACAGGGGAGGTCAAGAGACCCAGTACTTC.

The CDR3 sequence: CASSSYRDRGTDTQYF. CDR3 DNA sequence: TGTGCCAGCAGCTCCTACCGGGACAGAGGCACAGATACGCAGTATTTT. V and J are TRBV11-1 and TRBJ2-3; TRBD1 agrees at 7 bases. After removal of 4 bases from V and 1 base from J, the junction contained 8 bases not matched to a gene. The CDR3 spans 16 residues. Germline V gene sequence: CDR1 SGHAT, CDR2 FQDESV (reference sequence). Looking up the rest from reference TRBV11-1 and TRBJ2-3 gives the full variable domain: EAEVAQSPRYKITEKSQAVAFWCDPISGHATLYWYRQILGQGPELLVQFQDESVVDDSQLPKDRFSAERLKGVDSTLKIQPAELGDSAMYLCASSSYRDRGTDTQYFGPGTRLTVL.

As concerns this clone: One end of the junction fails to match germline, which may point to a read error. J is TRBJ1-2 and V is TRBV5-8; D gene unclear. This CDR3 has 11 amino acids. From germline, CDR1 is SGHTS and CDR2 YDEGEE. The CDR3 loop is CASSLASVILF. CDR3 DNA: TGTGCCAGCAGCTTGGCTTCAGTGATCCTCTTC.

This chain connects TRBV7-3 to TRBJ1-2; 7 bases agree with TRBD1. With 5 bases clipped from V and 4 bases from J, the junction kept 10 bases outside the gene matches. Germline V gene lookup returns CDR1 SGHTA and CDR2 FQGTGA. The CDR3 contains 15 residues. CDR3 sequence (DNA): TGTGCCAGCAGCCATAACAGGGACAGTCTCTATGGCTACACCTTC. Translated: CASSHNRDSLYGYTF. The full variable domain, in which reference TRBV7-3 and TRBJ1-2 provide the parts outside the CDR3, is GAGVSQTPSNKVTEKGKYVELRCDPISGHTALYWYRQSLGQGPEFLIYFQGTGAADDSGLPNDRFFAVRPEGSVSTLKIQRTERGDSAVYLCASSHNRDSLYGYTFGSGTRLTVV.

CDR3 coding DNA: TGTGCCAGCAGCCAACTGGACAGAGCCTACGAGCAGTACTTC. Translation: CASSQLDRAYEQYF. The rearrangement links TRBV11-2 to TRBJ2-7, with D perhaps matching TRBD1 (6 bases). V lost 5 bases and J lost 2, with 13 bases in between. Germline V gene sequence: CDR1 SGHAT, CDR2 FQNNGV. CDR3 size: 14 residues.

The chain is built from TRBV29-1 and TRBJ2-1; a weak D match, TRBD1 (6 bases). V was shortened by 7 bases and J by 3 bases, with 10 bases between the two germline ends. The CDR3 spans 12 residues. Per the germline V gene, CDR1 is SQVTM and CDR2 is ANQGSEA. The DNA for the CDR3 is TGCAGCGAGAGGACAGACTACAATGAGCAGTTCTTC. Protein product: CSERTDYNEQFF.

The rearrangement uses TRBV19 and TRBJ1-3; D is unclear. Between the trimmed V and J ends, which lost 2 bases and 3 bases, there was a span of 11 bases. CDR1 is LNHDA, CDR2 SQIVND, per germline (reference sequence). The CDR3 consists of 15 residues. CDR3 in amino acids: CASSISPGLGNTIYF. CDR3 coding DNA: TGTGCCAGTAGTATATCACCTGGGCTTGGAAACACCATATATTTT.

The chain carries TRBV7-3 and TRBJ1-2; maybe TRBD1 (5 bases). CDR1 and CDR2 (germline): SGHTA, FQGTGA. The CDR3 has 15 amino acids. V dropped 1 base and J dropped 5 bases, with 14 bases sitting between them. As DNA, the CDR3 is TGTGCCAGCAGCTTAAGGCAGGGCCCATCTTATGGCTACACCTTC. Protein product: CASSLRQGPSYGYTF.

This chain uses TRBV12-3 or TRBV12-4 with TRBJ1-1, with 7 bases fitting TRBD1. The CDR3 totals 13 residues. Trimming took 6 bases from V and 1 from J; bases not matched to a gene: 2. The CDR3 region has the DNA TGTGCCAGCAGAGGGGGCGCGAACACTGAAGCTTTCTTT. Translating it yields CASRGGANTEAFF.

Only a few counts were recorded for this clone. The chain has TRBV19 and TRBJ2-5, with a tentative D call TRBD1 (6 bases). Trimming took 5 bases from V and 3 from J, leaving 10 bases between them. Germline CDR1 LNHDA, CDR2 SQIVND (reference sequence). This CDR3 region has 13 residues. The CDR3 region has the DNA TGTGCCAGTAGTTCAAACAGGGAAGAGACCCAGTACTTC. This gives the protein CASSSNREETQYF.

V is TRBV7-2 and J is TRBJ2-3; a possible D gene is TRBD2 (6 bases). The CDR3 is made up of 15 amino acids. Per the germline V gene, CDR1 is SGHTA and CDR2 is FQGNSA. With 4 bases removed from V and 0 bases from J, the gap between germline ends came to 11 bases. The chain's CDR3 is CASSSGLPSTDTQYF. CDR3 DNA: TGTGCCAGCAGCTCGGGACTTCCTAGCACAGATACGCAGTATTTT.

This clone occurred once. The chain has TRBV19 and TRBJ2-1, with 7 bases matching TRBD2. CDR3 length: 14 amino acids. Unmatched junction bases numbered 11, after V lost 7 bases and J lost 8 bases. Germline CDR1 is LNHDA and CDR2 is SQIVND (reference sequence). CDR3 protein: CASNPLGAGDEQFF. DNA for the CDR3: TGTGCCAGTAATCCCCTAGGGGCGGGGGATGAGCAGTTCTTC.

Notes on this clone: This sample includes further DNA sequences coding for the same CDR3. The gene calls are TRBV19 and TRBJ2-3; D is perhaps TRBD2 (5 bases). Looked up from germline, CDR1 is LNHDA and CDR2 is SQIVND (reference sequence). The CDR3 is 16 amino acids. Between the trimmed V and J ends, which lost 2 bases and 1 base, there was a span of 13 bases. The CDR3 loop reads CASSIRGRAGTDTQYF. In DNA form, the CDR3 reads TGTGCCAGTAGTATAAGAGGGAGAGCGGGCACAGATACGCAGTATTTT.

The rearrangement links TRBV3-1 (or the pseudogene TRBV3-2) to TRBJ2-1; 10 bases agree with TRBD2. CDR1 is LGHDT, CDR2 YNNKEL, per germline (reference sequence). Trimming at V came to 2 bases and at J to 7 bases, leaving 5 bases not matched to a gene. The CDR3 is 15 amino acids. CDR3 DNA: TGTGCCAGCAGCCAAAGAGCGGGAGGGCATAATGAGCAGTTCTTC. Translation gives CASSQRAGGHNEQFF.

The CDR3, as DNA: TGTGCCAGTGCCCAGACCTCGGCTAGCGGCTCCGCCGAGCAGTACTTC. Protein sequence: CASAQTSASGSAEQYF. The chain combines TRBV19 with TRBJ2-7; 7 bases fit TRBD2. CDR3 length equals 16 residues. The ends lost 8 bases at V and 6 bases at J; junction bases unmatched: 19. Germline-derived CDR1 and CDR2 are LNHDA and SQIVND (reference sequence).

The chain uses TRBV5-6 and TRBJ2-2; D possibly corresponds to TRBD1 (6 bases). The CDR3 runs 14 residues. Germline V gene data show CDR1 as SGHDT and CDR2 as YYEEEE. Trimming shortened V by 10 bases and J by 0 bases, and 13 bases separated the two germline ends. The CDR3 region has the DNA TGTGCCGGGGGTGAGGGGGCGAACACCGGGGAGCTGTTTTTT. This translates into CAGGEGANTGELFF.

The chain combines TRBV20-1 with TRBJ1-2, with no clear D. Trimming removed 3 bases at V and 3 bases at J, with 14 bases between. Germline lookup yields CDR1 DFQATT and CDR2 SNEGSKA (reference sequence). The CDR3 is 14 residues long. CDR3 protein: CSASLAATDYGYTF. Written as DNA, the CDR3 is TGCAGTGCTAGTCTAGCCGCCACCGACTATGGCTACACCTTC.